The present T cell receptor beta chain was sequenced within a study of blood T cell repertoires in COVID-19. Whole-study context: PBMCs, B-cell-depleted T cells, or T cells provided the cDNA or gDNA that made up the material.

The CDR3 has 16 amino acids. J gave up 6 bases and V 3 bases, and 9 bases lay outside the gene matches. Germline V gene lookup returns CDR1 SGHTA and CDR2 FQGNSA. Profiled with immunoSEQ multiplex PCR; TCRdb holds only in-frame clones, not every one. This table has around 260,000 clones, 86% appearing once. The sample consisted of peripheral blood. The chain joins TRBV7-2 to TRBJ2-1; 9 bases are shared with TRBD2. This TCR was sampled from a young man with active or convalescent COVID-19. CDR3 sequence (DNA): TGTGCCAGCAGCTTCGCTCTGGCGGGGGGGGTCAATGAGCAGTTCTTC. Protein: CASSFALAGGVNEQFF.